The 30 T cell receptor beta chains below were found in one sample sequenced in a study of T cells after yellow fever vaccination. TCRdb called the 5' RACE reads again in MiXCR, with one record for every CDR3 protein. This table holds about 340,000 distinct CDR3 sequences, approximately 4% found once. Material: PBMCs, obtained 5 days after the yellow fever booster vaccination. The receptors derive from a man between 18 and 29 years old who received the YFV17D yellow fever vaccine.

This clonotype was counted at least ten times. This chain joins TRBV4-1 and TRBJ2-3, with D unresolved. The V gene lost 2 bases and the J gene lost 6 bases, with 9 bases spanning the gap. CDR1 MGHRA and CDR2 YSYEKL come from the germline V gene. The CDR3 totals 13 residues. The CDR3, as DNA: TGCGCCAGCAGCCAACCGACCGGGGATACGCAGTATTTT. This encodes CASSQPTGDTQYF.

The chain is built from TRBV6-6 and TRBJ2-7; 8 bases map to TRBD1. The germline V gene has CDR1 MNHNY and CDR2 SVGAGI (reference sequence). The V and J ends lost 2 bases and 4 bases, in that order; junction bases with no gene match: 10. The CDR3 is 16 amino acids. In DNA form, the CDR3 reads TGTGCCAGCAGTTACGAGACAGGGGCTGGGGATTACGAGCAGTACGTC. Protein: CASSYETGAGDYEQYV.

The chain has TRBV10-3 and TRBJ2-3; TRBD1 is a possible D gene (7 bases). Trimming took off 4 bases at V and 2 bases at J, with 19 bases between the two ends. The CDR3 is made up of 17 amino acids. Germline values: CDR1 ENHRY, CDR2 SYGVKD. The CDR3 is CAISVAEGANNTDTQYF. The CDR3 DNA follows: TGTGCCATCAGTGTGGCGGAGGGGGCGAATAACACAGATACGCAGTATTTT.

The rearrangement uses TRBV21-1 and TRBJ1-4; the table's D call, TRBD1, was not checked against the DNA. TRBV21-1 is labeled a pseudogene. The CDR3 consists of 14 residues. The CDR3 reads CASSFRGRGEKLFF. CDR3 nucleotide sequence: TGTGCCAGCAGCTTCAGGGGACGGGGCGAAAAACTGTTTTTT.

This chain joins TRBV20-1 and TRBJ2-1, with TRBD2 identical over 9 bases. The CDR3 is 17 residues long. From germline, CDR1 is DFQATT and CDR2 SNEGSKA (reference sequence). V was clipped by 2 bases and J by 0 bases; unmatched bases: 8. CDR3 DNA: TGCAGTGCTAGAAAGGTAGCGGGGGAGAACTCCTACAATGAGCAGTTCTTC. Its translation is CSARKVAGENSYNEQFF.

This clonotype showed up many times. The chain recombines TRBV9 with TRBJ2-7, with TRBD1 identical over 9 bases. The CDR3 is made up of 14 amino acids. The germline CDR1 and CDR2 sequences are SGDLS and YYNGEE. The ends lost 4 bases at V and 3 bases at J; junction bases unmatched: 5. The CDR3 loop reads CASSLGTGFYEQYF. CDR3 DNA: TGTGCCAGCAGCTTAGGGACAGGGTTCTACGAGCAGTACTTC.

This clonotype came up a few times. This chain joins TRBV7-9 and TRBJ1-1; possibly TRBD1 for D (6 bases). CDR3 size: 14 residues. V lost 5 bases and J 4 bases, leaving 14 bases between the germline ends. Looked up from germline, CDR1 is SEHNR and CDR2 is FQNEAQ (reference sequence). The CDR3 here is CASSPFRGGTEAFF. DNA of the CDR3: TGTGCCAGCAGCCCGTTCAGGGGAGGCACTGAAGCTTTCTTT.

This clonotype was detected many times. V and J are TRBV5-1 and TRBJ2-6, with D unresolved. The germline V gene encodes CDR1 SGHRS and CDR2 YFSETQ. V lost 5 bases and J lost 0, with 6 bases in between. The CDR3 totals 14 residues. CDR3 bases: TGCGCCAGCAGTTACGTCTCTGGGGCCAACGTCCTGACTTTC. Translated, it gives CASSYVSGANVLTF.

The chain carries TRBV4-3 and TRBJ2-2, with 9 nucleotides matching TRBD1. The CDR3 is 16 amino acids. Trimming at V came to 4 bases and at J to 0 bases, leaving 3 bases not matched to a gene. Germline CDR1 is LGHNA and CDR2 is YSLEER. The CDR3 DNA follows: TGCGCCAGCAGCCTCAGGACAGGGGCGAACACCGGGGAGCTGTTTTTT. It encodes CASSLRTGANTGELFF.

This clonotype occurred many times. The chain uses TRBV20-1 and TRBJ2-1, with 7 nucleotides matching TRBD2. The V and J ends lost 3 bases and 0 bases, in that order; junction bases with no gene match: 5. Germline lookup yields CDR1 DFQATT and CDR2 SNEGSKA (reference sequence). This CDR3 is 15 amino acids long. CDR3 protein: CSARPLAVSYNEQFF. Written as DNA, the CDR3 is TGCAGTGCTAGGCCCCTAGCGGTCTCCTACAATGAGCAGTTCTTC.

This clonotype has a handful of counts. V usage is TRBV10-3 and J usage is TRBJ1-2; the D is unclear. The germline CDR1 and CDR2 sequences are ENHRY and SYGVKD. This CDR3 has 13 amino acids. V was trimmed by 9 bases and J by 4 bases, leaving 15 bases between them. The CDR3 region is CAMNTDGPYGYTF. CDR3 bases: TGTGCCATGAATACTGACGGTCCCTATGGCTACACCTTC.

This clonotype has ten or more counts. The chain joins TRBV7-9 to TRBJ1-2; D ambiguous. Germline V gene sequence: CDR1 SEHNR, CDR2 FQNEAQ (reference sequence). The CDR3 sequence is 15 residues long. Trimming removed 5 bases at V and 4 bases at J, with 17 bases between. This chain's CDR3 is CASSPVYGDVYGYTF. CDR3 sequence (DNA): TGTGCCAGCAGCCCGGTTTATGGAGACGTCTATGGCTACACCTTC.

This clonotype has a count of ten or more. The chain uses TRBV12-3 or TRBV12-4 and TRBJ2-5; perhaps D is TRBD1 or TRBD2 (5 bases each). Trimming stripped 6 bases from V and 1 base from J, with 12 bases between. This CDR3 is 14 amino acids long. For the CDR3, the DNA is TGTGCCAGCAGCCATACCGGGACCCAAGAGACCCAGTACTTC. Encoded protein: CASSHTGTQETQYF.

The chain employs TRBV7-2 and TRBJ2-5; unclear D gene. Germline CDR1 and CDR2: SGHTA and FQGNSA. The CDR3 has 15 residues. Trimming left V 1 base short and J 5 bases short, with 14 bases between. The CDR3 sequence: CASSLGLWGRETQYF. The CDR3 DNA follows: TGTGCCAGCAGCTTAGGGTTATGGGGTAGGGAGACCCAGTACTTC.

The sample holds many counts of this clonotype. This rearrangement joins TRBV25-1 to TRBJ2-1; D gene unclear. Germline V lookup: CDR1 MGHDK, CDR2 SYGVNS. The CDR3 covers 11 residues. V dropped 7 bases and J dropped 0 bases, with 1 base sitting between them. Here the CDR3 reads CASTSYNEQFF. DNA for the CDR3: TGTGCCAGCACCTCCTACAATGAGCAGTTCTTC.

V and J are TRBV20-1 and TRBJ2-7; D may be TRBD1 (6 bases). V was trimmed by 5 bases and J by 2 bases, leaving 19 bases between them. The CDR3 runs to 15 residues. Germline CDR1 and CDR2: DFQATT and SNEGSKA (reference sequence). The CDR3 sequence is CSAEVGGYTPYEQYF. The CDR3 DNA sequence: TGCAGTGCTGAGGTAGGGGGATACACCCCCTACGAGCAGTACTTC.

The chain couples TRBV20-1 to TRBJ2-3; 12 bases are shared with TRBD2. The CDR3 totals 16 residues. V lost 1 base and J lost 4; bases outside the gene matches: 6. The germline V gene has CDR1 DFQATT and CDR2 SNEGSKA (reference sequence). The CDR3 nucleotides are TGCAGTGCTAGAGTTGCTAGCGGGGGGGCGGCAGATACGCAGTATTTT. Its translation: CSARVASGGAADTQYF.

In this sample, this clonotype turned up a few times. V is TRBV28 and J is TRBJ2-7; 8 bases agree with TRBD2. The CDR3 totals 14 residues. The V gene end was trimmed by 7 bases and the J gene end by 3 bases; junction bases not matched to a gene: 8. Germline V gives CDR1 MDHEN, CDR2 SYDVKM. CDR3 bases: TGTGCCAGCACGAGATCAGCGGGGGACTACGAGCAGTACTTC. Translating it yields CASTRSAGDYEQYF. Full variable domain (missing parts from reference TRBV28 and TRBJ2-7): DVKVTQSSRYLVKRTGEKVFLECVQDMDHENMFWYRQDPGLGLRLIYFSYDVKMKEKGDIPEGYSVSREKKERFSLILESASTNQTSMYLCASTRSAGDYEQYFGPGTRLTVT.

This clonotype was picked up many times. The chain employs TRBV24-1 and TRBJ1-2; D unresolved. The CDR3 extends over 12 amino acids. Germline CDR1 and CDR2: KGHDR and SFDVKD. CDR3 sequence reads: CATSVDNYGYTF. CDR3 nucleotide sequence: TGTGCAACTTCGGTGGACAACTATGGCTACACCTTC.

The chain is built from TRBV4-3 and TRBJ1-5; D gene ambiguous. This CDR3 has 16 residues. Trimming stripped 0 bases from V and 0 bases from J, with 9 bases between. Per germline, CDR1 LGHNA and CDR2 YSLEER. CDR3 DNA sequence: TGCGCCAGCAGCCAAGAAAGGCAGTATAGCAATCAGCCCCAGCATTTT. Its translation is CASSQERQYSNQPQHF.

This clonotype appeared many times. CDR3 in DNA: TGCGCCAGCAGCTTGGGACAGCGGACGGGCGCTTTCTTT. It yields the protein CASSLGQRTGAFF. The V and J genes are TRBV5-1 and TRBJ1-1; tentative D call: TRBD1 (5 bases). This CDR3 is 13 amino acids long. The germline V gene encodes CDR1 SGHRS and CDR2 YFSETQ. V was trimmed by 0 bases and J by 11 bases, leaving 14 bases between them.

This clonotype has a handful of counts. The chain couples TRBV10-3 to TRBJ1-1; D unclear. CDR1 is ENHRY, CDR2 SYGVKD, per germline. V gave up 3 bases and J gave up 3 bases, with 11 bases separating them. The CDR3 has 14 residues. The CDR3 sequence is CAISEIRSHTEAFF. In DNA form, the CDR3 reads TGTGCCATCAGTGAAATAAGGTCTCACACTGAAGCTTTCTTT.

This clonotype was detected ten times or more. This chain's CDR3 is CASSFDRAEKLFF. The CDR3 nucleotides are TGCGCCAGCAGTTTTGACAGGGCCGAAAAACTGTTTTTT. The chain carries TRBV5-1 and TRBJ1-4; 7 nucleotides align to TRBD1. CDR3 length equals 13 residues. The V gene's germline CDR1 is SGHRS and CDR2 YFSETQ. After removal of 5 bases from V and 8 bases from J, the junction contained 6 bases not matched to a gene.

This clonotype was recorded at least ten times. CDR3 sequence: CSVDPGPTQYF. The CDR3, as DNA: TGCAGCGTTGACCCCGGCCCGACCCAGTACTTC. The V and J genes are TRBV29-1 and TRBJ2-5; the D is unclear. Trimming removed 3 bases at V and 7 bases at J, with 9 bases between. CDR1 and CDR2 (germline): SQVTM, ANQGSEA. CDR3 size: 11 residues.

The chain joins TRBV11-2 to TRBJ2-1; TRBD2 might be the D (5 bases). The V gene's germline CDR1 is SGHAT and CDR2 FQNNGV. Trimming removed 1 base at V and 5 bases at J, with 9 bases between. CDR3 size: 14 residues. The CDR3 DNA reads TGTGCCAGCAGCTTAGGGAGGCTCGACAATGAGCAGTTCTTC. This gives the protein CASSLGRLDNEQFF.

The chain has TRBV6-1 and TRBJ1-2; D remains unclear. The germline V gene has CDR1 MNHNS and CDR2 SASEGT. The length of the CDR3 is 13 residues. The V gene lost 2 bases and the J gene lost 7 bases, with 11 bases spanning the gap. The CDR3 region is CASSEPFFPGYTF. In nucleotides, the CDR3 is TGTGCCAGCAGTGAACCCTTTTTCCCTGGCTACACCTTC.

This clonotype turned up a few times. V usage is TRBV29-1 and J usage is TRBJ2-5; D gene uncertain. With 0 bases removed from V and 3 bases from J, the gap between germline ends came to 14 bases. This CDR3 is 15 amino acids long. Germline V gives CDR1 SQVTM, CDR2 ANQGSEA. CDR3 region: CSVEDRETPEETQYF. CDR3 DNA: TGCAGCGTTGAAGATCGCGAGACCCCCGAAGAGACCCAGTACTTC.

The DNA for the CDR3 is TGTGCCAGCAGCGCTGGGACGTTGACGAACACCGGGGAGCTGTTTTTT. It translates to CASSAGTLTNTGELFF. J is TRBJ2-2 and V is TRBV5-5; D may correspond to TRBD1 or TRBD2 (5 bases each). Looked up from germline, CDR1 is SGHKS and CDR2 is YYEKEE (reference sequence). V lost 4 bases to trimming and J lost 0 bases, with 13 bases between them. This CDR3 comprises 16 residues.

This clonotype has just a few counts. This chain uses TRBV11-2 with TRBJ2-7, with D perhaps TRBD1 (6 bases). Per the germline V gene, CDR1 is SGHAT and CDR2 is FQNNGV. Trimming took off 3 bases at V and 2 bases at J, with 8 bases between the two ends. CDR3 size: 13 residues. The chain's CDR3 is CASSFPGAYEQYV. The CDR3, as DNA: TGTGCCAGCAGCTTCCCAGGGGCCTACGAGCAGTACGTC.

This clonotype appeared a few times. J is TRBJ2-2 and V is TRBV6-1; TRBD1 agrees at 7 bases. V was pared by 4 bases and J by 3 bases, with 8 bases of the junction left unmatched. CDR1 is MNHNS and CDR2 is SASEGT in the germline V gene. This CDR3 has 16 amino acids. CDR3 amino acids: CASSAPQGWDTGELFF. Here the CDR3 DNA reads TGTGCCAGCAGTGCCCCACAGGGGTGGGACACCGGGGAGCTGTTTTTT.